These 21 T cell receptor beta chains originate from one sample sequenced in a study of cytomegalovirus exposure and HLA in healthy donors. The PCR made use of 60 Vbeta and 13 Jbeta primers. The assay was immunoSEQ multiplex PCR, and TCRdb's table has in-frame clones only and misses some. Among 110,000 or so clones listed, 82% were seen once. Sample: PBMCs. Receptor source: a woman under 30 in good health and CMV-seronegative.

J is TRBJ1-2 and V is TRBV27; D uncertain. The length of the CDR3 is 12 residues. Germline V gene lookup returns CDR1 MNHEY and CDR2 SMNVEV (reference sequence). Between the trimmed V and J ends, which lost 8 bases and 6 bases, there was a span of 13 bases. The CDR3 region has the DNA TGTGCCAGCCGGAGGGCCGGGGATGGCTACACCTTC. Its translation is CASRRAGDGYTF.

The rearrangement uses TRBV5-1 and TRBJ1-3, with 10 bases matching TRBD1. This CDR3 spans 14 amino acids. After removal of 4 bases from V and 8 bases from J, the junction contained 6 bases not matched to a gene. CDR1 SGHRS and CDR2 YFSETQ come from the germline V gene. The CDR3 region is CASSLRQGADTIYF. Here the CDR3 DNA reads TGCGCCAGCAGCCTAAGACAGGGGGCTGACACCATATATTTT.

CDR3: CASSSPPGYTEAFF. The CDR3, as DNA: TGTGCCAGCAGCTCCCCTCCAGGGTACACTGAAGCTTTCTTT. J is TRBJ1-1 and V is TRBV7-2, with a possible D match to TRBD1 (5 bases). V dropped 4 bases and J dropped 3 bases, with 12 bases sitting between them. This CDR3 comprises 14 residues. In germline, CDR1 is SGHTA, CDR2 FQGNSA.

The DNA of the CDR3 is TGTGCCAGCAGTGAAAAGCCCAGGCAAACGTCTGGGGCCAACGTCCTGACTTTC. Translated, it gives CASSEKPRQTSGANVLTF. This chain uses TRBV6-4 with TRBJ2-6; D remains ambiguous. Per germline, CDR1 MRHNA and CDR2 SNTAGT. The CDR3 is made up of 18 amino acids. The V end lost 3 bases, the J end lost 1 base, and 16 bases lay between the germline ends.

This chain uses TRBV4-1 with TRBJ2-2, with 9 bases matching TRBD2. Losses at the gene ends were 3 bases for V and 7 bases for J; bases not matched to a gene: 15. This CDR3 has 18 residues. Germline V gene lookup returns CDR1 MGHRA and CDR2 YSYEKL. CDR3: CASSHSRAGLASRGELFF. In DNA, the CDR3 is TGCGCCAGCAGCCATTCCAGGGCGGGACTAGCCTCCCGCGGGGAGCTGTTTTTT.

This chain links TRBV27 with TRBJ2-5; D possibly corresponds to TRBD2 (5 bases). Looked up from germline, CDR1 is MNHEY and CDR2 is SMNVEV (reference sequence). The CDR3 spans 15 residues. V was shortened by 5 bases and J by 1 base, with 14 bases between the two germline ends. The CDR3 loop reads CASSTSLVTQETQYF. CDR3 nucleotides: TGTGCCAGCAGTACCTCACTAGTTACCCAAGAGACCCAGTACTTC.

The sample holds one count of this clone. V is TRBV4-1 and J is TRBJ2-7; maybe TRBD2 (7 bases). Germline V gene lookup returns CDR1 MGHRA and CDR2 YSYEKL. The V and J ends lost 3 bases and 3 bases respectively, with 15 bases between them. The CDR3 extends over 15 amino acids. The CDR3: CASSQGGAGHYEQYF. The CDR3 region has the DNA TGCGCCAGCAGCCAGGGGGGAGCGGGACACTACGAGCAGTACTTC.

V usage is TRBV12-1 and J usage is TRBJ2-5; the table's TRBD1 call for D was not verified on the DNA. TRBV12-1 counts as a pseudogene. The CDR3 spans 12 residues. CDR3 in DNA: TGTGCCAGCAGGACTACAGGGAAGACCCAGTACTTC. As protein: CASRTTGKTQYF.

Only a few counts were recorded for this clone. This sequence joins TRBV7-2 and TRBJ1-2, with 9 bases aligning to TRBD1. The CDR3 runs to 14 residues. In germline, CDR1 is SGHTA, CDR2 FQGNSA. Trimming removed 5 bases from V and 2 bases from J; junction bases left unmatched: 3. CDR3 amino acids: CASSHGQGNYGYTF. The CDR3 region has the DNA TGTGCCAGCAGCCATGGACAGGGGAACTATGGCTACACCTTC.

The rearrangement links TRBV30 to TRBJ1-2; the D gene is possibly TRBD1 (5 bases). Per the germline V gene, CDR1 is GTSNPN and CDR2 is SVGIG (reference sequence). V lost 8 bases to trimming and J lost 4 bases, with 14 bases between them. The CDR3 runs 12 residues. DNA of the CDR3: TGTGCCACCAGAGACAGTCCCTATGGCTACACCTTC. Its translation is CATRDSPYGYTF.

In DNA, the CDR3 is TGTGCCAGCAACTACCTCCGGGACAGCTCCTACAATGAGCAGTTCTTC. It is translated as CASNYLRDSSYNEQFF. This chain connects TRBV27 to TRBJ2-1; TRBD1 matches 7 bases. CDR3 length equals 16 residues. Germline-derived CDR1 and CDR2 are MNHEY and SMNVEV (reference sequence). V shed 7 bases, J shed 0 bases, and the junction held 9 bases outside the gene matches.

Only a few counts were recorded for this clone. The CDR3 DNA is TGTGCCACTGCCGGGGTCCGTGGAATAAGCACAGATACGCAGTATTTT. Translating gives CATAGVRGISTDTQYF. The rearrangement joins TRBV15 to TRBJ2-3; D is perhaps TRBD2 (5 bases). CDR1 and CDR2 from the germline V gene are LNHNV and YYDKDF (reference sequence). V was clipped by 9 bases and J by 0 bases, with 19 bases between them. This CDR3 region has 16 residues. Together with reference TRBV15 and TRBJ2-3, the CDR3 gives the full variable domain: DAMVIQNPRYQVTQFGKPVTLSCSQTLNHNVMYWYQQKSSQAPKLLFHYYDKDFNNEADTPDNFQSRRPNTSFCFLDIRSPGLGDTAMYLCATAGVRGISTDTQYFGPGTRLTVL.

The chain is built from TRBV15 and TRBJ1-2, with 8 bases aligning to TRBD1. Germline CDR1 reads LNHNV; CDR2 reads YYDKDF (reference sequence). This CDR3 contains 16 residues. Unmatched junction bases numbered 10, after V lost 0 bases and J lost 7 bases. CDR3 nucleotide sequence: TGTGCCACCAGCAGAGAAGGAGGACAGGGAAGCCGTGGCTACACCTTC. Translated, it gives CATSREGGQGSRGYTF.

The chain recombines TRBV4-1 with TRBJ2-1, with 13 bases lining up with TRBD2. The CDR3 has 16 residues. The V and J ends lost 3 bases and 10 bases, in that order; junction bases with no gene match: 9. Germline V CDR1 and CDR2: MGHRA, YSYEKL. DNA for the CDR3: TGCGCCAGCAGCCAGCCCACTAGCGGGAGGGCGAGAGAGCAGTTCTTC. Amino acid sequence: CASSQPTSGRAREQFF.

The chain couples TRBV27 to TRBJ1-2; 9 nucleotides match TRBD1. CDR3 size: 15 residues. CDR1 is MNHEY, CDR2 SMNVEV, per germline (reference sequence). V trimming: 4 bases; J trimming: 4 bases; junction bases outside the gene matches: 7. CDR3 nucleotide sequence: TGTGCCAGCAGTTCCAAAGGGACAGGGACCTATGGCTACACCTTC. Its translation is CASSSKGTGTYGYTF.

V gene TRBV6-5 combines with J gene TRBJ1-3; no clear D. CDR3 length: 13 residues. Germline V lookup: CDR1 MNHEY, CDR2 SVGAGI. With 0 bases removed from V and 4 bases from J, the gap between germline ends came to 4 bases. The DNA for the CDR3 is TGTGCCAGCAGTTACTCCTCCGGAAACACCATATATTTT. This codes for CASSYSSGNTIYF.

The rearrangement links TRBV5-1 to TRBJ2-5, with TRBD2 matching over 11 bases. Germline loops: CDR1 SGHRS, CDR2 YFSETQ. The J segment lost 4 bases and the V segment lost 5 bases, leaving 4 bases of the junction unmatched. The CDR3 has 14 amino acids. The CDR3 sequence is CASRLAGARETQYF. In DNA form, the CDR3 reads TGCGCCAGCAGACTAGCGGGGGCTAGAGAGACCCAGTACTTC.

The V and J genes are TRBV5-8 and TRBJ2-1; the match to TRBD1 covers 8 bases. The length of the CDR3 is 14 residues. From germline, CDR1 is SGHTS and CDR2 YDEGEE. Germline trimming cut 1 base from V and 5 bases from J; bases unmatched to any gene: 2. The CDR3: CASSLHRGNNEQFF. The CDR3 bases are TGTGCCAGCAGCTTGCACAGGGGGAACAATGAGCAGTTCTTC.

The gene calls are TRBV5-4 and TRBJ2-5, with D perhaps TRBD2 (7 bases). Trimming shortened V by 0 bases and J by 4 bases, and 10 bases separated the two germline ends. Germline V gene sequence: CDR1 SGHNT, CDR2 YYREEE (reference sequence). The CDR3 contains 14 residues. The DNA for the CDR3 is TGTGCCAGCAGCTTGGAGAGGGGGGGAGAGACCCAGTACTTC. The encoded protein is CASSLERGGETQYF.

This clone was found a few times. V gene TRBV6-6 combines with J gene TRBJ1-1; D unclear. CDR1 MNHNY and CDR2 SVGAGI come from the germline V gene (reference sequence). This CDR3 spans 14 amino acids. Trimming took 5 bases from V and 0 from J, leaving 10 bases between them. The CDR3 loop is CASSPLTLNTEAFF. The CDR3 coding sequence is TGTGCCAGCAGTCCCCTTACTTTGAACACTGAAGCTTTCTTT.

V and J are TRBV12-1 and TRBJ1-5; TRBD1 is the table's D call and was not checked against the DNA. TRBV12-1 is deemed a pseudogene. The CDR3 runs to 16 residues. CDR3 DNA sequence: TGTGCCAGCAGCATGGGACCCAGGGGCTCCAATCAGCCCCAGCATTTT. It yields the protein CASSMGPRGSNQPQHF.